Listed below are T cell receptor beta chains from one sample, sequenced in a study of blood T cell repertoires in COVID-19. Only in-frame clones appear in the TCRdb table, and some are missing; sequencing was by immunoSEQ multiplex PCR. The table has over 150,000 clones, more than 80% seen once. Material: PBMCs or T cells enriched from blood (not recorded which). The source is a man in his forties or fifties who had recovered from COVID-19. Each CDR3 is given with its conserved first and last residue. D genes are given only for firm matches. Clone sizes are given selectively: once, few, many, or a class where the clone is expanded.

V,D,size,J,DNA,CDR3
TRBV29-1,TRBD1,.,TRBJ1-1,TGCAGCGTGGGGACAGCCGAAGCTTTCTTT,CSVGTAEAFF
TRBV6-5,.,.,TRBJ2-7,TGTGCCAGCAGCTTACTCTACGAGCAGTACTTC,CASSLLYEQYF
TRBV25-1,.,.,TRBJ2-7,TGTGCCAGCAGTGAATATGGGAGGGGGACCGGGTCCTACGAGCAGTACTTC,CASSEYGRGTGSYEQYF
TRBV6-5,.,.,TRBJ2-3,TGTGCCAGCAGTTACGAGCCCACAGATACGCAGTATTTT,CASSYEPTDTQYF
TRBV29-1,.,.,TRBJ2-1,TGCAGCGTTGTCCCGCGGGTAAAGGATGAGCAGTTCTTC,CSVVPRVKDEQFF
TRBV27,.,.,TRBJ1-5,TGTGCCAGCGGCTCCCCAAATCAGCCCCAGCATTTT,CASGSPNQPQHF
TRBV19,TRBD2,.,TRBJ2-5,TGTGCCAGTAGGTCTAGCGGGGGCCCGGGGGAGACCCAGTACTTC,CASRSSGGPGETQYF
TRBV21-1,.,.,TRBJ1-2,TGTGCCAGCAGCAAAGAGGAGGGTGGCTACACCTTC,CASSKEEGGYTF
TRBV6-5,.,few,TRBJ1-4,TGTGCCAGCAGTTACTCGACAGGTCGCAGAGAAAAACTGTTTTTT,CASSYSTGRREKLFF
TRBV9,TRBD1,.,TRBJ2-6,TGTGCCAGCAGCTTTCCGAGACCGGGACAGGGTTTCTCTGGGGCCAACGTCCTGACTTTC,CASSFPRPGQGFSGANVLTF
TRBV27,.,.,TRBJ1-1,TGTGCCAGCAGTTTATCCTTCGGGGACACTGAAGCTTTCTTT,CASSLSFGDTEAFF